The 7 T cell receptor beta chains below come from one sample, sequenced in a study of blood T cell repertoires in COVID-19 (dated by TCRdb to the early 2020s). Library creation used the immunoSEQ multiplex PCR assay. TCRdb mirrors the immuneACCESS table, restricted to in-frame sequences. Some clones are absent from its copies; in checked studies, under half trace to an unresolved V gene, and the reason for the others is unknown. The sample records over 200,000 clones, less than 90% of which are singletons. Of the sample, 1.9% falls within the top ten clones. The specimen was peripheral blood. These receptors all stem from a man aged 35 to 55 with active or convalescent COVID-19.

V usage is TRBV7-7 and J usage is TRBJ1-5; D remains unclear. Germline V CDR1 and CDR2: SSHAT, FNYEAQ (reference sequence). Trimming took off 5 bases at V and 7 bases at J, with 9 bases between the two ends. The CDR3 has 12 residues. The CDR3 DNA is TGTGCCAGCAGCCCGCGATTGCAGCCCCAGCATTTT. It translates to CASSPRLQPQHF.

This clone was seen only once. This chain connects TRBV6-4 to TRBJ2-7; D perhaps matches TRBD2 (6 bases). The V end lost 3 bases, the J end lost 2 bases, and 17 bases lay between the germline ends. Germline V gene sequence: CDR1 MRHNA, CDR2 SNTAGT. The CDR3 length is 16 residues. The CDR3 sequence is CASSETGWDSPYEQYF. CDR3 DNA: TGTGCCAGCAGTGAAACAGGTTGGGACTCTCCCTACGAGCAGTACTTC.

The gene calls are TRBV9 and TRBJ1-1; the match to TRBD1 covers 8 bases. This CDR3 is built from 18 residues. Germline-derived CDR1 and CDR2 are SGDLS and YYNGEE. V was pared by 0 bases and J by 0 bases, with 10 bases of the junction left unmatched. CDR3 sequence reads: CASSVAGQGYMMNTEAFF. The CDR3 DNA reads TGTGCCAGCAGCGTAGCTGGACAGGGCTACATGATGAACACTGAAGCTTTCTTT.

V usage is TRBV29-1 and J usage is TRBJ1-6; TRBD1 matches 9 bases. There are 14 residues in the CDR3. Unmatched junction bases numbered 8, after V lost 5 bases and J lost 9 bases. The germline CDR1 and CDR2 sequences are SQVTM and ANQGSEA. The CDR3 nucleotides read TGCAGCGTTCAAGCCGGGACAGGGTCTTCACCCCTCCACTTT. It yields the protein CSVQAGTGSSPLHF.

A few counts support this clone. The chain employs TRBV29-1 and TRBJ1-6, with D possibly TRBD1 on 5 matching bases. V was cut by 7 bases and J by 2 bases, with 15 bases left in between. CDR3 length: 15 residues. The V gene's germline CDR1 is SQVTM and CDR2 ANQGSEA. DNA of the CDR3: TGCAGCGCCTACTATGGGGCCCCCTATAATTCACCCCTCCACTTT. Its translation is CSAYYGAPYNSPLHF.

The V call is TRBV27, the J call TRBJ2-1, with a possible D match to TRBD1 (7 bases). There are 13 residues in the CDR3. Germline V CDR1 and CDR2: MNHEY, SMNVEV (reference sequence). V lost 5 bases to trimming and J lost 6 bases, with 11 bases between them. In DNA, the CDR3 is TGTGCCAGCAGTCACAGGGGAGGCAATGAGCAGTTCTTC. Translation gives CASSHRGGNEQFF.

V usage is TRBV19 and J usage is TRBJ2-7; TRBD1 agrees at 9 bases. This CDR3 contains 14 residues. Per the germline V gene, CDR1 is LNHDA and CDR2 is SQIVND (reference sequence). V lost 5 bases to trimming and J lost 3 bases; unmatched junction nucleotides: 5. CDR3 sequence reads: CASSVTGQGYEQYF. Here the CDR3 DNA reads TGTGCCAGTAGTGTGACGGGACAGGGCTACGAGCAGTACTTC.